The entry below gives a single TCR beta chain sequence along with its context. In all sorted populations, purity surpassed 98%. These data originate in a study of beta chain features in type 1 diabetes. The CDR3 runs to 14 residues. Germline CDR1 and CDR2: MNHEY and SMNVEV (reference sequence). J lost 5 bases, V lost 4 bases, and 6 bases had no gene match. Expressed TCRB transcripts were sequenced because the entire RNA isolate underwent reverse transcription. It was found that naive, central memory and regulatory T cell samples averaged about 3.4 million reads. Some clones are missing from TCRdb's copy, which holds only in-frame ones; the method was immunoSEQ multiplex PCR. The sample contains some 250,000 clones, 27% of which appear only once.

The specimen was central memory CD4+ T cells from blood. V and J are TRBV27 and TRBJ2-5; 8 nucleotides agree with TRBD2. The TCR was taken from a man aged 25-40 years in good health. The CDR3 here is CASSSGGPAETQYF. CDR3 coding DNA: TGTGCCAGCAGTTCGGGAGGGCCAGCGGAGACCCAGTACTTC.